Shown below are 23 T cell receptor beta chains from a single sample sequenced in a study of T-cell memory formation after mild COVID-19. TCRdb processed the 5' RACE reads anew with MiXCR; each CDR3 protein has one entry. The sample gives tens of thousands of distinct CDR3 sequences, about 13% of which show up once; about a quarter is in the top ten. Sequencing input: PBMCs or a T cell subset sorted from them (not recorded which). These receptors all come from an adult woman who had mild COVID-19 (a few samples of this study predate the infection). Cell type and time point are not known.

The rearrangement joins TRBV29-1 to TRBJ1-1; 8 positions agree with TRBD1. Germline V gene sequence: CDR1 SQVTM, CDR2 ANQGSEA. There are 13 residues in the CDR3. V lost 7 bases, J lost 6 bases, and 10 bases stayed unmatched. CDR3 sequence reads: CSAWTGTMAEAFF. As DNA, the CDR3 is TGCAGCGCTTGGACAGGGACTATGGCTGAAGCTTTCTTT.

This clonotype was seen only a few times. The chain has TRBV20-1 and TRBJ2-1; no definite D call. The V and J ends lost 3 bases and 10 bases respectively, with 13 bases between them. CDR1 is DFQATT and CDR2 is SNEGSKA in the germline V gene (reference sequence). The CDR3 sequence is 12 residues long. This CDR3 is CSASSIGWEQFF. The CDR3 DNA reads TGCAGTGCTAGCTCGATTGGGTGGGAGCAGTTCTTC.

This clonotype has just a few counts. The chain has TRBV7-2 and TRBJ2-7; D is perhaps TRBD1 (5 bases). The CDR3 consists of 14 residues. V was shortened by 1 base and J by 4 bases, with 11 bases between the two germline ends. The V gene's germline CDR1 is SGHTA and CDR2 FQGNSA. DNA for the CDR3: TGTGCCAGCAGCTTAGTAGGGGCGGTTTACGAGCAGTACTTC. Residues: CASSLVGAVYEQYF.

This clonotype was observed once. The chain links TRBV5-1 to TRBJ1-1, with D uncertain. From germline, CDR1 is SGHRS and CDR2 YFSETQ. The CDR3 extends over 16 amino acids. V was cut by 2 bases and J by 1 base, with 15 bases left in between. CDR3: CASSLGPWAGNTEAFF. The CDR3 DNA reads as TGCGCCAGCAGCTTAGGACCTTGGGCAGGGAACACTGAAGCTTTCTTT.

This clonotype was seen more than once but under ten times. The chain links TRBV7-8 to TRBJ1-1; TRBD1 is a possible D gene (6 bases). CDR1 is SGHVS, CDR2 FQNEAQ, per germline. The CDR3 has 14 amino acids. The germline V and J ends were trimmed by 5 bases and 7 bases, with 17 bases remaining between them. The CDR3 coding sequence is TGTGCCAGCAGCCCCCTCCGCAGCAGGGGTGAAGCTTTCTTT. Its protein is CASSPLRSRGEAFF.

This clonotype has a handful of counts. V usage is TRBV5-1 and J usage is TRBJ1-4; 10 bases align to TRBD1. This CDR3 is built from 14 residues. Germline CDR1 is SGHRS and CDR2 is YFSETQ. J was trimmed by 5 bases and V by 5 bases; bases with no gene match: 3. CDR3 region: CASRPGQGNEKLFF. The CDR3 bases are TGCGCCAGCAGACCGGGACAGGGGAATGAAAAACTGTTTTTT.

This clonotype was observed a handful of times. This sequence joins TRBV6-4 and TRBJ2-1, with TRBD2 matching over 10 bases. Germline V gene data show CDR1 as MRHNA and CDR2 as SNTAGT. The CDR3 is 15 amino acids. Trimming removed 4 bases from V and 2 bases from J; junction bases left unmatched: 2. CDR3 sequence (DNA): TGTGCCAGCAGTGGGACTAGCGGAACCTACAATGAGCAGTTCTTC. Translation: CASSGTSGTYNEQFF.

The CDR3 sequence is CASSLGGQGFDNEQFF. In DNA, the CDR3 is TGCGCCAGCAGCTTGGGGGGACAGGGTTTCGACAATGAGCAGTTCTTC. The chain is built from TRBV5-1 and TRBJ2-1; 9 nucleotides line up with TRBD1. The CDR3 covers 16 residues. J lost 5 bases, V lost 0 bases, and 6 bases had no gene match. The germline gives CDR1 SGHRS, CDR2 YFSETQ. The entire variable domain, with the rest obtained from reference TRBV5-1 and TRBJ2-1, is as follows: KAGVTQTPRYLIKTRGQQVTLSCSPISGHRSVSWYQQTPGQGLQFLFEYFSETQRNKGNFPGRFSGRQFSNSRSEMNVSTLELGDSALYLCASSLGGQGFDNEQFFGPGTRLTVL.

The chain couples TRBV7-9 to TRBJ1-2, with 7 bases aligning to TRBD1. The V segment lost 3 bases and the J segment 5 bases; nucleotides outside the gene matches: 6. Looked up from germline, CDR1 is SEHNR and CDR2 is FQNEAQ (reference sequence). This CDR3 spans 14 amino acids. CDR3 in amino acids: CASSFPGGKYGYTF. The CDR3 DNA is TGTGCCAGCAGCTTTCCAGGGGGGAAGTATGGCTACACCTTC. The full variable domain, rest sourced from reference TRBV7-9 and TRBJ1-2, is DTGVSQNPRHKITKRGQNVTFRCDPISEHNRLYWYRQTLGQGPEFLTYFQNEAQLEKSRLLSDRFSAERPKGSFSTLEIQRTEQGDSAMYLCASSFPGGKYGYTFGSGTRLTVV.

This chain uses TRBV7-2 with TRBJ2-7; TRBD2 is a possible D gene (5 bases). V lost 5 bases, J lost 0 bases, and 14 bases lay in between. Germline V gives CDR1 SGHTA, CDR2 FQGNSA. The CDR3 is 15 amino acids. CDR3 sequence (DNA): TGTGCCAGCAGCATGGGAGCGGTACTCTCCTACGAGCAGTACTTC. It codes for CASSMGAVLSYEQYF.

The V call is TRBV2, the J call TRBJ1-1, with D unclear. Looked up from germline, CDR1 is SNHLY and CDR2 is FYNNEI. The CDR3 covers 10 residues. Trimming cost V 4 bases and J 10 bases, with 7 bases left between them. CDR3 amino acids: CASSGFRAFF. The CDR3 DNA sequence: TGTGCCAGCAGTGGGTTTCGAGCTTTCTTT.

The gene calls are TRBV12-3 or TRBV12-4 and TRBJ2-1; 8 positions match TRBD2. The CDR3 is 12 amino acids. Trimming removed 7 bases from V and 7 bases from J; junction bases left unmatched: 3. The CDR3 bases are TGTGCCAGCACACCGGGGGGGAATGAGCAGTTCTTC. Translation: CASTPGGNEQFF.

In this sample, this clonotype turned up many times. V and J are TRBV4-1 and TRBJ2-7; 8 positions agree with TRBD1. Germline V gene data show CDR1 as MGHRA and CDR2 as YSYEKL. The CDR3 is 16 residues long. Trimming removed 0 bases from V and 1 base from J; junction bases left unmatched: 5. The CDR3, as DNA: TGCGCCAGCAGCCAAGATCTCGGACAGGGTTCCTACGAGCAGTACTTC. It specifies CASSQDLGQGSYEQYF.

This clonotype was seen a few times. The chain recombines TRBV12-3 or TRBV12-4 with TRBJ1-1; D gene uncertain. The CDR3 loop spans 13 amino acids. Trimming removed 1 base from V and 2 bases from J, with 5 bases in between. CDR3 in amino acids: CASSLGHNTEAFF. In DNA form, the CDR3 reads TGTGCCAGCAGTTTAGGCCATAACACTGAAGCTTTCTTT.

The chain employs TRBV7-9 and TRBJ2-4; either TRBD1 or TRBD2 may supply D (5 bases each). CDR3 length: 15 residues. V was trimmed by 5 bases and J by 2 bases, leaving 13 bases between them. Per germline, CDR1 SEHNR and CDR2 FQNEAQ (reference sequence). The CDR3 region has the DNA TGTGCCAGCAGCCGGGACCGGGTGACCAAAAACATTCAGTACTTC. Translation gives CASSRDRVTKNIQYF.

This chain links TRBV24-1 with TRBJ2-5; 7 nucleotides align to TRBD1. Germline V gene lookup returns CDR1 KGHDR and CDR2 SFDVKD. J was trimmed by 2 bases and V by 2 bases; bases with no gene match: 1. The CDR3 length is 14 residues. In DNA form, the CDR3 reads TGTGCCACCAGTGATTGGACAGGACAAGAGACCCAGTACTTC. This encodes CATSDWTGQETQYF.

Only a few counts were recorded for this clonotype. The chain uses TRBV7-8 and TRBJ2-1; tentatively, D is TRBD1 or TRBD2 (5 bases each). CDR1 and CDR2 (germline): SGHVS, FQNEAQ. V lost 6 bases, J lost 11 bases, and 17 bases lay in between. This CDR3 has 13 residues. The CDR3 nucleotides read TGTGCCAGCAGTATCGGGCCGGGGCCACAGCAGTTCTTC. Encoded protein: CASSIGPGPQQFF. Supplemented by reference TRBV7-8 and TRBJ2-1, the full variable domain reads GAGVSQSPRYKVAKRGQDVALRCDPISGHVSLFWYQQALGQGPEFLTYFQNEAQLDKSGLPSDRFFAERPEGSVSTLKIQRTQQEDSAVYLCASSIGPGPQQFFGPGTRLTVL.

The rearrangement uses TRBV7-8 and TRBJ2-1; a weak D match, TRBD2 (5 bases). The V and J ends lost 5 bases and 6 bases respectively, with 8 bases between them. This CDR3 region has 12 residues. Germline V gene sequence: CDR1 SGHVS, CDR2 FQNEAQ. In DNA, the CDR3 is TGTGCCAGCAGCAACAGCGGCAATGAGCAGTTCTTC. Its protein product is CASSNSGNEQFF.

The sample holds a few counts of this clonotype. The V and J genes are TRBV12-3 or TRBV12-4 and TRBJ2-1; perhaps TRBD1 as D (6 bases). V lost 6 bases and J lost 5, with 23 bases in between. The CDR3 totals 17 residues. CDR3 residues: CASSPKGTSPGDNEQFF. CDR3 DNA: TGTGCCAGCAGCCCCAAGGGGACAAGTCCAGGGGACAATGAGCAGTTCTTC.

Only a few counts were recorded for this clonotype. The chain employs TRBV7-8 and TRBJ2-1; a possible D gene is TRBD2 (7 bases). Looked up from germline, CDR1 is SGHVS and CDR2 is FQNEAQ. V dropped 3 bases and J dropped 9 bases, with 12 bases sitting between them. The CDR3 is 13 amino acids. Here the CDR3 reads CASSFQGRGEQFF. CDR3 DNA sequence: TGTGCCAGCAGCTTCCAGGGGAGGGGTGAGCAGTTCTTC.

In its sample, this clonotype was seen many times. CDR3 in DNA: TGTGCCAGCAGTTACTCGGCAGGGAGCTCCTACGAGCAGTACTTC. It codes for CASSYSAGSSYEQYF. This sequence joins TRBV6-5 and TRBJ2-7; D may correspond to TRBD1 or TRBD2 (5 bases each). Trimming shortened V by 0 bases and J by 0 bases, and 9 bases separated the two germline ends. Germline V gives CDR1 MNHEY, CDR2 SVGAGI. The length of the CDR3 is 15 residues.

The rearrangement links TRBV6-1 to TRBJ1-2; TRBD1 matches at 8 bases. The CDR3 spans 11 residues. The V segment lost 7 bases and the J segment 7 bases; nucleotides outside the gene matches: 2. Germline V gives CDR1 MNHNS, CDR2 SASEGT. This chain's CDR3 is CASNQGAGYTF. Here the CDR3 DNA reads TGTGCCAGCAACCAGGGGGCTGGCTACACCTTC.

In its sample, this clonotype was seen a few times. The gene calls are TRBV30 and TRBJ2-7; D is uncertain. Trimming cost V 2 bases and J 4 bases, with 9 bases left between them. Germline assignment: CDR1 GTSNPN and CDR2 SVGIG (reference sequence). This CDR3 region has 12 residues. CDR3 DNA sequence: TGTGCCTGGAGTCCCGTTGTTTACGAGCAGTACTTC. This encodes CAWSPVVYEQYF.